This T cell receptor beta chain is drawn from a study of blood T cell repertoires in COVID-19 (dated by TCRdb to 2018 to 2020). Study-wide context: Collaborator samples came from the United States, Italy and Spain and covered acute and convalescent phases of COVID-19. Where available, HLA class I and class II types were obtained from metadata supplied by the sample provider rather than from assay-based typing. A de-identified subject ID, COVID-19 status, age in years and sex were almost always included in the sample metadata. Deeply sampled blood TCRbeta repertoires from subjects exposed to, actively infected with, or recovered from COVID-19 were included in the dataset. The samples were drawn from two sources: the first 160 participants of the ongoing ImmuneRACE study, and 1,254 subjects contributed by 6 global collaborators. The repertoires were released in a freely available public database meant as a resource for research on the immune response to SARS-CoV-2. The prospective study material was composed of cDNA or gDNA derived from T cells, B-cell-depleted T cells, or PBMCs.

The immunoSEQ Assay, a bias-controlled multiplex PCR, was used to amplify TCRbeta CDR3 regions from genomic DNA. Per the source publication's procedure: The number of nucleated cells in each sample was estimated from the amplification of reference gene primers within the assay. To quantify the absolute abundance of each unique TCRbeta CDR3 rearrangement, sequence reads were collapsed and filtered. Productive Simpson clonality was computed per sample as the square root of Simpson's diversity index over productive rearrangements. The immuneACCESS repertoire file appears here via TCRdb, limited to in-frame rearrangements. These files lack a portion of the clones; in checked studies, under half of the deficit traces to unresolved V genes, and the cause of the others is not known. V and J calls and clone size are given by that table; D and trimming were obtained from the DNA. The table for this sample lists fewer than 450,000 clones; about 90% of them were counted only once. More than 1% of the sample goes to the ten largest clones.

Participants in the prospective study were aged about 18 to 100 years, lived in some 24 United States geographic areas, and enrolled through a virtual design. In the prospective study, participants were assigned to cohorts based on the clinical history participants reported in a screening survey and a study questionnaire. Recovered participants in ImmuneRACE Cohort 3 were defined by two consecutive negative NP/OP PCR tests, clearance by a healthcare professional, or resolution of symptoms. In the prospective study, mobile phlebotomists collected whole blood, serum and a nasopharyngeal or oropharyngeal swab from each participant. Prospective study participants could optionally give additional blood draws and questionnaires over an approximately 2-month period. Before DNA extraction, prospective study blood samples were shipped either frozen or at room temperature. As concerns this clone: It lacks a known antigen. No clone much larger than this one lies a single base away; base qualities are absent.

Results the study describes overall, beyond this receptor: How much clinical and demographic metadata was included differed by source and by participant, and the metadata was provided uncurated.

Measured from the cysteine to the phenylalanine, the CDR3 is 15 residues long. The kept DNA is CDR3 alone, 45 bases in frame from the first base. CDR1 and CDR2, looked up from the germline V gene (reference sequence), are SEHNR and FQNEAQ. Compared with germline, V lacks 5 bases and J lacks 7 bases; bases without a gene match: 10. This TCR came from a woman aged 30 to 39 who had recovered from COVID-19. The specimen sequenced was PBMCs or T cells enriched from blood (not recorded which). The chain is made from TRBV7-9 and TRBJ2-1, and TRBD1 matches 8 of the central bases. The DNA is TGTGCCAGCAGCCCCCGGACAGGGTTGCGAAATGAGCAGTTCTTC. This sequence encodes CASSPRTGLRNEQFF.